This passage covers 6 T cell receptor beta chains from one sample sequenced in a study of blood T cell repertoires in COVID-19. The method was immunoSEQ multiplex PCR; TCRdb's version includes in-frame clones alone and lacks a portion of them. This sample yields about 130,000 clones, of which around 89% are seen a single time; around 2.9% belongs to the top ten. Sequences were obtained from peripheral blood. Receptors originate from a man aged 60-69 years with active or convalescent COVID-19.

The J gene is TRBJ2-7, the V gene TRBV19; D is uncertain. Trimming shortened V by 1 base and J by 2 bases, and 12 bases separated the two germline ends. This CDR3 spans 15 amino acids. Germline-derived CDR1 and CDR2 are LNHDA and SQIVND (reference sequence). The CDR3 region is CASSIGLWRTYEQYF. CDR3 sequence (DNA): TGTGCCAGTAGTATAGGTCTTTGGCGGACCTACGAGCAGTACTTC.

This sequence joins TRBV7-9 and TRBJ2-7, with TRBD1 identical over 8 bases. Germline trimming cut 4 bases from V and 3 bases from J; bases unmatched to any gene: 8. Germline V gene lookup returns CDR1 SEHNR and CDR2 FQNEAQ (reference sequence). The CDR3 is made up of 15 amino acids. CDR3: CASSSDRGFLYEQYF. CDR3 nucleotide sequence: TGTGCCAGCAGCTCCGACAGGGGCTTCCTCTACGAGCAGTACTTC.

The gene calls are TRBV15 and TRBJ1-2; D remains ambiguous. Germline values: CDR1 LNHNV, CDR2 YYDKDF (reference sequence). CDR3 length: 12 residues. Deletions cut 0 bases from V and 8 bases from J, with 7 bases between. CDR3 nucleotide sequence: TGTGCCACCAGCAGAGATCGGTGGGGCTACACCTTC. It encodes CATSRDRWGYTF. The variable domain in full, with the rest retrieved from reference TRBV15 and TRBJ1-2, is DAMVIQNPRYQVTQFGKPVTLSCSQTLNHNVMYWYQQKSSQAPKLLFHYYDKDFNNEADTPDNFQSRRPNTSFCFLDIRSPGLGDTAMYLCATSRDRWGYTFGSGTRLTVV.

In its sample, this clone was seen a few times. The chain employs TRBV5-1 and TRBJ2-3; a possible D gene is TRBD2 (6 bases). Trimming stripped 4 bases from V and 1 base from J, with 16 bases between. Germline V gene data show CDR1 as SGHRS and CDR2 as YFSETQ. The CDR3 spans 16 residues. This CDR3 is CASSKEGGGGTDTQYF. CDR3 DNA: TGCGCCAGCAGCAAGGAGGGTGGAGGGGGCACAGATACGCAGTATTTT. The variable domain in full, with the rest retrieved from reference TRBV5-1 and TRBJ2-3, is KAGVTQTPRYLIKTRGQQVTLSCSPISGHRSVSWYQQTPGQGLQFLFEYFSETQRNKGNFPGRFSGRQFSNSRSEMNVSTLELGDSALYLCASSKEGGGGTDTQYFGPGTRLTVL.

The chain couples TRBV5-4 to TRBJ2-2; D is perhaps TRBD2 (7 bases). In germline, CDR1 is SGHNT, CDR2 YYREEE (reference sequence). Trimming left V 4 bases short and J 4 bases short, with 17 bases between. The CDR3 consists of 16 residues. The CDR3 DNA follows: TGTGCCAGCAGCGGGGGGGGGCTAGCGGTCACCGGGGAGCTGTTTTTT. It translates to CASSGGGLAVTGELFF. Combining the CDR3 with reference TRBV5-4 and TRBJ2-2 gives the whole variable domain ETGVTQSPTHLIKTRGQQVTLRCSSQSGHNTVSWYQQALGQGPQFIFQYYREEENGRGNFPPRFSGLQFPNYSSELNVNALELDDSALYLCASSGGGLAVTGELFFGEGSRLTVL.

The chain recombines TRBV5-1 with TRBJ2-1, with 11 bases matching TRBD2. Germline lookup yields CDR1 SGHRS and CDR2 YFSETQ. V was pared by 4 bases and J by 8 bases, with 8 bases of the junction left unmatched. The CDR3 covers 15 residues. The CDR3, as DNA: TGCGCCAGCAGCCGTCTAGCGGGGGGCCTCCATGAGCAGTTCTTC. Residues: CASSRLAGGLHEQFF.